One T cell receptor (beta chain) is described in this entry. TCRdb reanalysed the RT-PCR reads using MiXCR and keeps one entry per CDR3 protein. Among 500,000 to 650,000 distinct CDR3 sequences listed, about 8% were seen once. The sample originates from a study of response to subunit inactivated influenza vaccine. The V end was cut by 4 bases, the J end by 4 bases, with 19 bases between. The CDR3 is made up of 16 amino acids. Germline CDR1 reads LGHDT; CDR2 reads YNNKEL (reference sequence). This receptor was taken from a man between 50 and 70 years old who received an inactivated influenza vaccine. The specimen comprised PBMCs from blood, sampled around 2 years after vaccination. The chain combines TRBV3-1 with TRBJ2-5; D is uncertain. This CDR3 reads CASSRRSQEQRETQYF. CDR3 DNA sequence: TGTGCCAGCAGCCGTCGATCGCAGGAGCAACGAGAGACCCAGTACTTC.